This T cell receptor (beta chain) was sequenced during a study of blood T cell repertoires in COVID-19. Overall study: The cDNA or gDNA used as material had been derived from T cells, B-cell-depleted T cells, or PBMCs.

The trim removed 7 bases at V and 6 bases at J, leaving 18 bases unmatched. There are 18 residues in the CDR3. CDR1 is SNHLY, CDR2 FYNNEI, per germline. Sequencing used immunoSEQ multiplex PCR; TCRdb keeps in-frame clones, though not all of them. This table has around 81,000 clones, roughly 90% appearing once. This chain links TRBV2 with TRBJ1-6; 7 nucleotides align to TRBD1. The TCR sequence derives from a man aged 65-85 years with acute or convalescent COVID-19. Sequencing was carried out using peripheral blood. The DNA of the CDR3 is TGTGCCAGCAATGGTTTAGGTTACACCGGGACAGCTAATTCACCCCTCCACTTT. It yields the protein CASNGLGYTGTANSPLHF.